The TCR beta chain described here comes from a study of blood T cell repertoires in COVID-19. Using immunoSEQ multiplex PCR, the repertoire was profiled, and TCRdb retains in-frame clones only, with some absent. Among roughly 240,000 clones listed, roughly 83% were seen once. Seattle patients were enrolled while actively infected and followed longitudinally. The CDR3 covers 15 residues. V lost 0 bases and J 2 bases, leaving 10 bases between the germline ends. Germline V gives CDR1 ENHRY, CDR2 SYGVKD. The sample consisted of peripheral blood. The chain recombines TRBV10-3 with TRBJ1-1, with D possibly TRBD1 on 5 matching bases. This TCR was recovered from a woman at least 80 years old with COVID-19, enrolled during active disease. The CDR3 sequence: CAISESPGLNTEAFF. CDR3 DNA: TGTGCCATCAGTGAGTCGCCAGGGTTAAACACTGAAGCTTTCTTT.